The T cell receptor (beta chain) described here comes from a study of low-dose radiotherapy and immunotherapy resistance in tumors (dated by TCRdb to 2021 to 2024). The study in broad terms: In Cohort 1, 0.5 Gy per fraction was delivered every 2 weeks, and a total PTV dose of 6.5 Gy was prescribed. For Cohort 2, the dose was 1 Gy per fraction given every two weeks, adding up to 13 Gy in total across 26 weeks. Patients were given nivolumab as a 240 mg flat dose every two weeks and ipilimumab at 1 mg/kg every six weeks, with both drugs delivered intravenously. Intravenous cyclophosphamide at 200 mg/m2 was administered every two weeks, one day ahead of each radiation and immunotherapy administration. Aspirin 300 mg was taken orally once daily by patients for four cycles, starting on cycle 1 day 1. No randomization into treatment groups was done for the people taking part in the trial. Eight patients were included in the translational analysis, namely three from the first dose cohort plus the first five from the second dose cohort.

This clonotype was recorded many times. Its antigen is unknown. Nothing much larger sits one base from this clone, and base qualities are not available. V and J are truncated by 2 bases and 5 bases respectively, leaving an intervening sequence of 12 bases. The germline V gene provides CDR1 MDHEN and CDR2 SYDVKM. The CDR3 has 14 amino acids, counting the end cysteine and phenylalanine. Just CDR3 DNA is preserved here, 42 bases in frame from base 1. The time point label of this sample denotes: before trial treatment. The donors came from RACIN, which was a single-arm phase I dose-escalation trial that paired nivolumab and ipilimumab with aspirin, low-dose cyclophosphamide and low-dose radiotherapy. Patients were eligible if they had advanced solid tumors that were TIL-negative. The instrument given in TCRdb is Illumina HiSeq 2500. Superscript III and a set of TRAV- and TRBV-specific primers were used to synthesize first-strand cDNA, so that both TCRalpha and TCRbeta chains were covered. An approximately 20-cycle PCR with Phusion amplified the TCRs, pairing a constant-region primer with the adapter that was attached to the V primers. The isolated mRNA was amplified using the MessageAmp II aRNA Amplification Kit, with in vitro transcription performed for about 15 hours at 37 degrees C. The Dynabeads mRNA DIRECT Purification Kit was used to isolate mRNA for TCR sequencing. Indexed Illumina adapters were added in a second Phusion PCR of around 27 cycles, and the PCR products were purified with AMPure XP beads. In the original analysis: Custom Perl scripts were used to pool TCR sequences that encoded the same protein, to remove out-of-frame sequences, and to calculate the abundance of each clonotype. TCR sequences supported by only a single read were excluded from analysis. Repertoire metrics included Shannon entropy, Gini index, clonality, richness, and frequency of TCRs shared between repertoires. Through fastp at Q25 and MiXCR, TCRdb rebuilt clones from the public reads, retaining in-frame beta chains. Entries are consolidated by CDR3 protein sequence, retaining the most common genes and DNA. None of the V and J calls come from the authors' own analysis; TCRdb made them. This sample comprises tens of thousands of distinct CDR3 sequences, 25% of them detected only once. The top ten clones comprise around 5% of the sample.

The source of this sequence is a male donor with prostate cancer. Here the chain combines TRBV28 and TRBJ2-5; TRBD2 is a possible D gene, resting on 5 matching bases. The sequenced sample was PBMCs, obtained before treatment. The CDR3 protein is CASSLGHVAETQYF. The nucleotide sequence reads as follows: TGTGCCAGCAGTTTAGGTCATGTAGCGGAGACCCAGTACTTC. With the portions outside the CDR3 filled from the reference TRBV28 and TRBJ2-5 genes, the complete variable region becomes DVKVTQSSRYLVKRTGEKVFLECVQDMDHENMFWYRQDPGLGLRLIYFSYDVKMKEKGDIPEGYSVSREKKERFSLILESASTNQTSMYLCASSLGHVAETQYFGPGTRLLVL.